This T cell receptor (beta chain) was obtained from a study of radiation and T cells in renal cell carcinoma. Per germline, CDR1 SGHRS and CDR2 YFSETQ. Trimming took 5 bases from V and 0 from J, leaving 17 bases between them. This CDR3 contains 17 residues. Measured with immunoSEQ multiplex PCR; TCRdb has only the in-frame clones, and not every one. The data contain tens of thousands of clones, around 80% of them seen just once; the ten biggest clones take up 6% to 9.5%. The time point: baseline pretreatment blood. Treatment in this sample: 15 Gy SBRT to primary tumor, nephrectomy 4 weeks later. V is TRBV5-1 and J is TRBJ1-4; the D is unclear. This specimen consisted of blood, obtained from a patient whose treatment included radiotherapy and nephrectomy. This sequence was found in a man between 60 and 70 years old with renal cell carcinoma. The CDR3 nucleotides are TGCGCCAGCAGAAGGGTCGGGATGGGAGCAACTAATGAAAAACTGTTTTTT. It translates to CASRRVGMGATNEKLFF.